This TCR beta chain was recorded in a study of shared clonotypes between healthy human individuals. In the study overall: Each donor's CD4 naive and CD4 memory cells filled three plates apiece, CD8 naive two, and CD8 memory one.

Cells designated naive CD8 were CD45RO-negative and were positively selected for CCR7, with terminally differentiated effector memory CD45RA+ cells excluded. Study outcomes and limitations: A handful of donors had around 5% of their naive CD4 clonotypes in common.

Comment on this clone: Antigen specificity is unknown.

Repertoires were generated with immunoSEQ multiplex PCR, while TCRdb's copy carries only in-frame clones and drops some. The sample records about 2,100,000 clones, 85% to 95% being singletons. The ends were cut back, 3 bases at V and 1 base at J, with 12 bases in the middle. The CDR3 spans 15 residues. Germline lookup yields CDR1 MNHEY and CDR2 SMNVEV (reference sequence). This clonotype originated in a man aged 18 to 35 in good health. Some clones in this sample may be carry-over from other donors' samples. The sample consisted of naive CD8+ T cells from PBMCs. The V gene is TRBV27, the J gene TRBJ1-2, with D unclear. DNA for the CDR3: TGTGCCAGCAGTTTGTCCTCAGCAATTAACTATGGCTACACCTTC. Amino acids: CASSLSSAINYGYTF.